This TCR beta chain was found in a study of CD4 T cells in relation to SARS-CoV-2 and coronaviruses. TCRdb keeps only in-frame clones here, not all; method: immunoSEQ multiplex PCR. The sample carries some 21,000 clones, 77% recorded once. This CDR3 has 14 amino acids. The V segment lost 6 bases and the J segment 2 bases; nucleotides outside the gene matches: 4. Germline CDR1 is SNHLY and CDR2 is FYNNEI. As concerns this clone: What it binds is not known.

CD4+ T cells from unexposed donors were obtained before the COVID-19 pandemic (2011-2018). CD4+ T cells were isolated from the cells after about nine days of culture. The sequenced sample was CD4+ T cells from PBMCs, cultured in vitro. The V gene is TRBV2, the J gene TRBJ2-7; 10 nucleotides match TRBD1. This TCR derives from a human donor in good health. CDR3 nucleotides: TGTGCCAGCAGGGGGACAGGGGCCCCCTACGAGCAGTACTTC. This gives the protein CASRGTGAPYEQYF.